Listed below are T cell receptor beta chains from one sample, sequenced in a study of blood T cells in healthy people across ages. TCRdb reprocessed the 5' RACE reads with MiXCR, giving one entry per CDR3 protein. The repertoire holds hundreds of thousands of distinct CDR3 sequences, with under 50% as singletons. The sample was blood. The receptors originated from a man aged 30 to 45 in good health. The conserved cysteine and the conserved F or W are not part of the CDR3 here. Fields, in order: J gene, V gene, CDR3 protein.

>TRBJ2-6|TRBV7-2
ASSLVRRTGANVLT
>TRBJ1-4|TRBV2
ASSLSGLGEKLF
>TRBJ1-1|TRBV5-1
ASSDTGDEAF
>TRBJ2-5|TRBV7-2
ASSFQSAGTETQY
>TRBJ2-7|TRBV7-2
ASSFSAGEKEQY
>TRBJ1-5|TRBV7-8
ASSSGQGATDQPQH
>-|TRBV5-4
ASSREGQGAFDEQY
>TRBJ2-7|TRBV18
ASSLSGNSYEQY
>TRBJ2-7|TRBV9
ASSVAVGTASYEQY
>TRBJ2-1|TRBV27
ASSFSAGAYNEQF
>TRBJ1-4|TRBV6-1
ASCCGSNEKLF
>-|TRBV3-1
ASSQDRLFSGGLNDEQY
>TRBJ1-1|TRBV5-1
ASSRTLGGTEAF
>TRBJ2-5|TRBV7-8
ASSLPRQGGTQY
>TRBJ1-2|TRBV18
ASSPDGDYGYT
>TRBJ2-6|TRBV18
ASSPPTGFGANVLT
>TRBJ2-7|TRBV4-1
ASSQDQSGRAPYEQY
>TRBJ2-5|TRBV30
AWKYHTSSGGLETQY
>TRBJ2-7|TRBV4-3
ASSQEVVIDYEQY